This TCR beta chain stems from a study of blood T cell repertoires in COVID-19. Sequencing was performed with immunoSEQ multiplex PCR; in TCRdb, only in-frame clones are kept and a portion is missing. The sample has around 150,000 clones; around 90% are singletons. This TCR derives from a woman aged 55-69 years with active or convalescent COVID-19. The sequenced sample was peripheral blood.

This chain's CDR3 is CASSLTVSGANVLTF. The DNA of the CDR3 is TGTGCCAGCAGTTTAACAGTATCCGGGGCCAACGTCCTGACTTTC. V is TRBV27 and J is TRBJ2-6, with D unclear. The germline V gene encodes CDR1 MNHEY and CDR2 SMNVEV (reference sequence). The V and J ends lost 2 bases and 4 bases respectively, with 9 bases between them. This CDR3 region has 15 residues.